The 19 T cell receptor beta chains below all came from one sample that was sequenced in a study of T cells in women clearing cervical HPV infection. TCRdb keeps only in-frame clones here, not all; method: immunoSEQ multiplex PCR. Listed are some 31,000 clones; approximately 7.5% falls within the top ten. The sequencing sample was made of blood buffy coat. These TCRs come from a woman aged 18 to 69 with a cervical HPV16 infection that either progressed to CIN3+ or cleared (not recorded which).

Concerning this clone itself: The read gets to within 3 residues of the CDR3 end, and the germline J gene fills in the rest. This chain connects TRBV19 to TRBJ1-2; no definite D call. This CDR3 has 15 residues. Germline CDR1 is LNHDA and CDR2 is SQIVND (reference sequence). Incomplete CDR3 DNA: TGTGCCAGTAGTACACATAGCGGGAGGGCCAATGAC. Translated, it gives CASSTHSGRAND. The full CDR3 protein reads CASSTHSGRANDYTF.

Note on this clone: The read finishes 3 residues shy of the CDR3 end, and the germline J gene is used to complete it. This chain joins TRBV19 and TRBJ1-5; the D gene is possibly TRBD1 (6 bases). This CDR3 has 17 residues. Germline V lookup: CDR1 LNHDA, CDR2 SQIVND (reference sequence). The germline V and J ends were trimmed by 3 bases and 1 base, with 16 bases remaining between them. The CDR3 sequence is CASSIVHRTASNQPQHF. The CDR3 bases that were read are TGTGCCAGTAGTATCGTTCATCGGACAGCGAGCAATCAGCCC.

As to this clone: The junction and the germline gene differ at one end; a read error may be behind it. The sequence runs out 3 residues before the end of the CDR3; the remainder is reconstructed from the germline J gene. The chain combines TRBV7-7 with TRBJ2-5, with TRBD2 matching over 7 bases. Per the germline V gene, CDR1 is SSHAT and CDR2 is FNYEAQ (reference sequence). This CDR3 comprises 14 residues. The CDR3 DNA, read in part, is TGTGCTAGCAGCTTAACGGGGGGCCAAGAGACC. Its translation: CASSLTGGQET. In full, the CDR3 reads CASSLTGGQETQYF.

To note about this clone: Sequencing ends 3 residues short of the CDR3 end; the germline J gene provides the rest. This chain links TRBV5-1 with TRBJ2-1, with 9 bases lining up with TRBD2. Germline CDR1 reads SGHRS; CDR2 reads YFSETQ. The junction had 19 bases not matched to a gene; V was cut back by 3 bases and J by 9 bases. This CDR3 region has 18 residues. CDR3: CASSSQPSGNGRWAEQFF. CDR3 DNA, as far as it was read: TGCGCCAGCAGCTCGCAACCTAGCGGGAATGGCCGTTGGGCTGAG.

Frequency places this clone as medium-sized. The read comes to an end 3 residues before the CDR3 does, leaving the germline J gene to fill in the end. The V call is TRBV20-1, the J call TRBJ1-1, with D maybe TRBD1 (6 bases). Trimming pared 1 base from V and 0 bases from J, leaving 12 bases between. The CDR3 covers 15 residues. Germline V gives CDR1 DFQATT, CDR2 SNEGSKA (reference sequence). The CDR3 loop is CSARGTETMNTEAFF. The CDR3 DNA, read in part, is TGCAGTGCTAGAGGGACAGAGACTATGAACACTGAA.

Of note for this clone: The CDR3 goes on 3 residues after the read ends, and that part is filled in from the germline J gene. The chain employs TRBV7-8 and TRBJ2-3, with a weak D call TRBD1 (5 bases). V was shortened by 5 bases and J by 5 bases, with 23 bases between the two germline ends. CDR1 SGHVS and CDR2 FQNEAQ come from the germline V gene. The CDR3 is 17 amino acids. CDR3 DNA (partial): TGTGCCAGCAGCCCCCTCTCAGCCTTAGGGGTCGGAGATACG. Its translation is CASSPLSALGVGDT. The whole CDR3 protein reads CASSPLSALGVGDTQYF.

Details on this clone: Read coverage stops 3 residues before the CDR3 terminus; the germline J gene supplies the remainder. The rearrangement uses TRBV5-1 and TRBJ2-7; tentatively, D is TRBD1 (5 bases). Germline CDR1 is SGHRS and CDR2 is YFSETQ. The CDR3 loop spans 14 amino acids. The ends were cut back, 6 bases at V and 1 base at J, with 14 bases in the middle. The CDR3 loop is CASKTQGVSYEQYF. The CDR3 DNA, read in part, is TGCGCCAGCAAAACCCAGGGCGTATCCTACGAG. The variable domain in full, completed from reference TRBV5-1 and TRBJ2-7, reads KAGVTQTPRYLIKTRGQQVTLSCSPISGHRSVSWYQQTPGQGLQFLFEYFSETQRNKGNFPGRFSGRQFSNSRSEMNVSTLELGDSALYLCASKTQGVSYEQYFGPGTRLTVT.

With respect to this clone: The read is 3 residues too short to cover the CDR3 end, so that end is filled in from the germline J gene. The rearrangement joins TRBV14 to TRBJ2-7; no definite D call. This CDR3 spans 15 amino acids. Trimming cost V 0 bases and J 2 bases, with 11 bases left between them. Germline lookup yields CDR1 SGHDN and CDR2 FVKESK. The CDR3 DNA, read in part, is TGTGCCAGCAGCCAAGATTGGTCCCCTACCTACGAG. This encodes CASSQDWSPTYE. The CDR3 in full is CASSQDWSPTYEQYF. Based on the CDR3 plus reference TRBV14 and TRBJ2-7, the full variable domain is EAGVTQFPSHSVIEKGQTVTLRCDPISGHDNLYWYRRVMGKEIKFLLHFVKESKQDESGMPNNRFLAERTGGTYSTLKVQPAELEDSGVYFCASSQDWSPTYEQYFGPGTRLTVT.

Remarks on this clone: The read ends 3 residues before the CDR3 terminus; that terminus is restored from the germline J gene. V is TRBV27 and J is TRBJ2-7; 12 nucleotides match TRBD2. J was trimmed by 3 bases and V by 5 bases; bases with no gene match: 11. Germline CDR1 MNHEY, CDR2 SMNVEV (reference sequence). CDR3 size: 17 residues. CDR3 in amino acids: CASSPKTSGSKVYEQYF. The sequenced part of the CDR3 DNA is TGTGCCAGCAGTCCCAAGACTAGCGGGAGCAAAGTCTACGAG.

With respect to this clone: Within the sample, other DNA sequences also encode this same CDR3. The DNA read from the CDR3 is TGTGCCAGCAGTGAAAATCCGGGACAGGGGGTCCCTTCTGGAAACACC. Its protein is CASSENPGQGVPSGNT. The full CDR3 reads CASSENPGQGVPSGNTIYF. This chain uses TRBV6-1 with TRBJ1-3; 11 bases agree with TRBD1. The read finishes 3 residues shy of the CDR3 end, and the germline J gene is used to complete it. The junction had 10 bases not matched to a gene; V was cut back by 2 bases and J by 1 base. Germline CDR1 MNHNS, CDR2 SASEGT. The CDR3 has 19 amino acids.

CDR3 bases read: TGCAGTGCTACCACAGGGAGTCCAGAAAAG. This sequence encodes CSATTGSPEK. The whole CDR3 region reads CSATTGSPEKLFF. The J gene is TRBJ2-2, the V gene TRBV20-1, with D possibly being TRBD1 (6 bases). The read ends 3 residues before the CDR3 terminus; that terminus is restored from the germline J gene. Looked up from germline, CDR1 is DFQATT and CDR2 is SNEGSKA (reference sequence). The CDR3 runs 13 residues.

CDR3 bases read: TGCAGTGCGTGGGGGGGTAGCGGGGGAACCCAAGAGACC. Translating gives CSAWGGSGGTQET. The whole CDR3 is CSAWGGSGGTQETQYF. V is TRBV20-1 and J is TRBJ2-5, with TRBD2 identical over 9 bases. Read data end 3 residues before the CDR3 end; the end is taken from the germline J gene. J gave up 1 base and V 6 bases, and 12 bases lay outside the gene matches. Germline values: CDR1 DFQATT, CDR2 SNEGSKA (reference sequence). There are 16 residues in the CDR3.

On this clone itself: Read data end 3 residues before the CDR3 end; the end is taken from the germline J gene. This chain uses TRBV10-3 with TRBJ1-1; 8 bases map to TRBD1. Germline CDR1 ENHRY, CDR2 SYGVKD. The V and J ends lost 6 bases and 1 base, in that order; junction bases with no gene match: 1. This CDR3 is built from 13 residues. The covered CDR3 bases are TGTGCCATCAGAGGGACAGGGAACACTGAA. Amino acid sequence: CAIRGTGNTE. The whole CDR3 protein reads CAIRGTGNTEAFF.

A note on this clone: The read finishes 3 residues shy of the CDR3 end, and the germline J gene is used to complete it. J is TRBJ2-7 and V is TRBV7-9; weak D call: TRBD1 (6 bases). Trimming removed 4 bases at V and 2 bases at J, with 15 bases between. Germline V gene data show CDR1 as SEHNR and CDR2 as FQNEAQ (reference sequence). This CDR3 contains 15 residues. The CDR3 is CASSSTLDSPYEQYF. The sequenced CDR3 bases are TGTGCCAGCAGCTCCACCCTGGACAGCCCCTACGAG. The whole variable domain, remainder taken from reference TRBV7-9 and TRBJ2-7, is DTGVSQNPRHKITKRGQNVTFRCDPISEHNRLYWYRQTLGQGPEFLTYFQNEAQLEKSRLLSDRFSAERPKGSFSTLEIQRTEQGDSAMYLCASSSTLDSPYEQYFGPGTRLTVT.

Details on this clone: The CDR3 end is not reached by the read, which stops 3 residues before it; the germline J gene fills it in. The V call is TRBV19, the J call TRBJ2-3, with 8 bases lining up with TRBD1. The CDR3 has 15 amino acids. CDR1 and CDR2 from the germline V gene are LNHDA and SQIVND (reference sequence). The CDR3: CASSISRQGRGPQYF. The sequenced CDR3 bases are TGTGCCAGTAGTATATCTAGACAGGGGCGTGGGCCG.

Concerning this clone: The CDR3 end is not reached by the read, which stops 3 residues before it; the germline J gene fills it in. The chain couples TRBV29-1 to TRBJ2-2; no firm D call. The V and J ends lost 7 bases and 5 bases respectively, with 11 bases between them. There are 12 residues in the CDR3. Germline CDR1 is SQVTM and CDR2 is ANQGSEA. The part of the CDR3 DNA that was read is TGCAGCGCTCACAGTGGGACCGGGGAG. As protein: CSAHSGTGE. The entire CDR3 reads CSAHSGTGELFF.

In regard to this clone: Read sequence stops 3 residues before the CDR3 end, and the germline J gene provides the missing end. The chain joins TRBV2 to TRBJ1-1; possible D gene TRBD1, 5 bases. This CDR3 is 12 amino acids long. CDR1 SNHLY and CDR2 FYNNEI come from the germline V gene. V was trimmed by 11 bases and J by 5 bases, leaving 15 bases between them. The part of the CDR3 DNA that was read is TGTGCCGGGGGGGAGAGGGCAACTGAA. Encoded protein: CAGGERATE. The whole CDR3 is CAGGERATEAFF. Filled out from reference TRBV2 and TRBJ1-1, the complete variable domain reads EPEVTQTPSHQVTQMGQEVILRCVPISNHLYFYWYRQILGQKVEFLVSFYNNEISEKSEIFDDQFSVERPDGSNFTLKIRSTKLEDSAMYFCAGGERATEAFFGQGTRLTVV.

In regard to this clone: The CDR3 is cut off 3 residues early in the read; its end comes from the germline J gene. This rearrangement joins TRBV12-3 or TRBV12-4 to TRBJ2-7, with 13 nucleotides matching TRBD2. The CDR3 length is 15 residues. J lost 4 bases, V lost 5 bases, and 5 bases had no gene match. The CDR3 here is CASSLLAGGPYEQYF. The part of the CDR3 DNA that was read is TGTGCCAGCAGTCTACTAGCGGGGGGGCCTTACGAG.

Turning to this clone: The read ends 3 residues early relative to the CDR3; the germline J gene fills the gap. The chain uses TRBV5-1 and TRBJ2-2, with 12 bases aligning to TRBD1. Germline V gene data show CDR1 as SGHRS and CDR2 as YFSETQ. This CDR3 contains 17 residues. V lost 2 bases to trimming and J lost 0 bases; unmatched junction nucleotides: 2. CDR3 DNA (partial): TGCGCCAGCAGCTTCGGGACAGGGGGCGCGAACACCGGGGAG. Residues: CASSFGTGGANTGE. The entire CDR3 reads CASSFGTGGANTGELFF.